This T cell receptor beta chain was obtained from a study of CD8+CD57+ T cells in acquired aplastic anemia. CDR3 and TCR beta VDJ profiling relied on a genomic DNA template. A single record per CDR3 protein comes from TCRdb applying MiXCR to the reads. The sample shows about 200,000 distinct CDR3 sequences, 55% to 65% of them seen only once. In patients chosen for sequencing, flow cytometry had shown CD8+CD57+ cell expansion. CDR1 SGHTA and CDR2 FQGNSA come from the germline V gene. The CDR3 is 15 residues long. The V gene lost 2 bases and the J gene lost 0 bases, with 11 bases spanning the gap. Sequencing input: sorted CD4+, CD8+, or CD8+CD57+ T cells (not recorded which) from PBMCs. This chain links TRBV7-2 with TRBJ2-7, with D possibly TRBD2 on 7 matching bases. This clonotype was obtained from a human donor with aplastic anemia. The CDR3 DNA follows: TGTGCCAGCAGCTTACGCGGGGGCAGCTCCTACGAGCAGTACTTC. Protein product: CASSLRGGSSYEQYF.